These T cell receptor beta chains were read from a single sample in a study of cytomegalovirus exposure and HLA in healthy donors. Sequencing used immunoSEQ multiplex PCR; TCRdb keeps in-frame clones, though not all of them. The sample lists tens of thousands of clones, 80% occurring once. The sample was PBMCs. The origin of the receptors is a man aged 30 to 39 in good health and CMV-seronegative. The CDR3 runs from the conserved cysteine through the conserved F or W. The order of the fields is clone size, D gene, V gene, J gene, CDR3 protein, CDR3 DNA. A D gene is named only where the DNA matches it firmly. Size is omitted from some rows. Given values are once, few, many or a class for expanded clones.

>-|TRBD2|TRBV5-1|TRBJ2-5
CASSLSASGGAETQYF
TGCGCCAGCAGCTTGTCTGCTAGCGGGGGGGCGGAGACCCAGTACTTC
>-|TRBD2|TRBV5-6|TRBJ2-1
CASSPGLELYNEQFF
TGTGCCAGCAGCCCGGGACTAGAGTTATACAATGAGCAGTTCTTC
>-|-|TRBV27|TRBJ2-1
CASSFLVGVRDNEQFF
TGTGCCAGCAGTTTCTTGGTGGGAGTGAGGGACAATGAGCAGTTCTTC
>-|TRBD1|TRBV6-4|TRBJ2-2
CASSPKNGTETGELFF
TGTGCCAGCAGCCCAAAAAATGGGACAGAAACCGGGGAGCTGTTTTTT
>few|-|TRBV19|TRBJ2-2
CASSTPGVDTGELFF
TGTGCCAGTAGTACTCCAGGGGTAGACACCGGGGAGCTGTTTTTT
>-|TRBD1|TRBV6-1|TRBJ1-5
CASSLDRVTQPQHF
TGTGCCAGCAGCCTCGACAGGGTTACTCAGCCCCAGCATTTT
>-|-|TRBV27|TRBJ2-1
CASSLFSAAEQFF
TGTGCCAGCAGTTTATTCTCGGCGGCGGAGCAGTTCTTC
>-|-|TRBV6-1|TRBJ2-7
CASSDFRFYEQYF
TGTGCCAGCAGTGACTTTAGATTTTACGAGCAGTACTTC
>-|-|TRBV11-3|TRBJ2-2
CASSPGTLSTGELFF
TGTGCCAGCAGCCCTGGGACATTATCCACCGGGGAGCTGTTTTTT
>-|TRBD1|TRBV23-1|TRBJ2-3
CASSHLGQASTDTQYF
TGCGCCAGCAGTCACTTAGGACAGGCTAGCACAGATACGCAGTATTTT
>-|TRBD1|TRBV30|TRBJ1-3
CAWSRRQGPGNTIYF
TGTGCCTGGAGTCGGCGACAGGGCCCTGGAAACACCATATATTTT
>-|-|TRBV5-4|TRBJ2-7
CASTRAGGDTYEQYF
TGTGCCAGCACCCGCGCTGGGGGCGACACTTACGAGCAGTACTTC
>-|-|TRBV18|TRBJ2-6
CASSPYGGGANVLTF
TGTGCCAGCTCACCGTACGGCGGCGGGGCCAACGTCCTGACTTTC
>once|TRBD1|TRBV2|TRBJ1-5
CASRGVDRDSNQPQHF
TGTGCCAGCAGGGGGGTCGACAGGGATAGCAATCAGCCCCAGCATTTT
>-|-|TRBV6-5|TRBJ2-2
CASSYRGNGELFF
TGTGCCAGCAGTTACAGGGGAAATGGGGAGCTGTTTTTT
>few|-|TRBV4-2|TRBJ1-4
CASSQQQGEKLFF
TGTGCCAGCAGCCAACAACAGGGTGAAAAACTGTTTTTT
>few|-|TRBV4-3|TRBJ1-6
CASSQGYNAGNSPLHF
TGCGCCAGCAGCCAAGGGTATAATGCGGGTAATTCACCCCTCCACTTT
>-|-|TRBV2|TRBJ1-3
CASRARTSGNTIYF
TGTGCCAGCAGGGCCCGCACCTCTGGAAACACCATATATTTT
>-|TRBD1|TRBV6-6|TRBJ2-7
CASRRQGEAYEQYF
TGTGCCAGCAGGAGACAGGGTGAGGCCTACGAGCAGTACTTC
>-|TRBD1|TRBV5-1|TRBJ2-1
CASSKGQGAGEQFF
TGCGCCAGCAGTAAGGGACAGGGGGCAGGTGAGCAGTTCTTC
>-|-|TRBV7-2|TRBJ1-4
CASSFTEGEKLFF
TGTGCCAGCAGCTTTACGGAGGGTGAAAAACTGTTTTTT
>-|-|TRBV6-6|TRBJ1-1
CASRFRDTDTEAFF
TGTGCCAGCAGGTTCAGGGACACGGACACTGAAGCTTTCTTT
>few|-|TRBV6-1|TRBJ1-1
CASMLTENTEAFF
TGTGCCAGCATGCTGACAGAGAACACTGAAGCTTTCTTT
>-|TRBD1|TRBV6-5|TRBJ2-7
CASSARTGPSYEQYF
TGTGCCAGCAGTGCCCGGACAGGGCCCTCCTACGAGCAGTACTTC
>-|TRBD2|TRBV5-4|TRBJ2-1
CASSGGGTPWDEQFF
TGTGCCAGCAGTGGCGGGGGGACTCCCTGGGATGAGCAGTTCTTC
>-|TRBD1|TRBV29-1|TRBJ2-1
CSVENGQVGNEQFF
TGCAGCGTTGAAAACGGACAGGTTGGCAATGAGCAGTTCTTC
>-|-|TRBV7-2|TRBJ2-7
CASSRGYEQYF
TGTGCCAGCAGCAGGGGGTACGAGCAGTACTTC
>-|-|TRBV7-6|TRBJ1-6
CASSADSSYNSPLHF
TGTGCCAGCAGCGCCGACAGCTCCTATAATTCACCCCTCCACTTT
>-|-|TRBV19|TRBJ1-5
CASSIDGDKNQPQHF
TGTGCCAGTAGTATAGACGGGGACAAAAATCAGCCCCAGCATTTT
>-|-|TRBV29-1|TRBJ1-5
CSVAQPNQPQHF
TGCAGCGTTGCACAGCCGAATCAGCCCCAGCATTTT
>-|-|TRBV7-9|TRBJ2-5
CASSGGAYETQYF
TGTGCCAGCAGCGGGGGGGCGTACGAGACCCAGTACTTC
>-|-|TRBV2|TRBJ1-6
CASCSHGRDRGNSPLHF
TGTGCCAGCTGTAGCCACGGGCGGGACCGCGGTAATTCACCCCTCCACTTT
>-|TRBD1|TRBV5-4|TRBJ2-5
CASTQQGYQETQYF
TGTGCCAGCACCCAACAGGGGTACCAAGAGACCCAGTACTTC
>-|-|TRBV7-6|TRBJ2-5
CASRGSGRETQYF
TGTGCCAGCAGGGGATCAGGGAGGGAGACCCAGTACTTC
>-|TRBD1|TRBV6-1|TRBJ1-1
CASSEDRDRGNRGFF
TGTGCCAGCAGTGAAGACCGGGACAGGGGAAATCGGGGTTTCTTT
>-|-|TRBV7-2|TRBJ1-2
CASSPPSRNYGYTF
TGTGCCAGCAGTCCACCATCGAGAAACTATGGCTACACCTTC
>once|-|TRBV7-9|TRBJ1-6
CASSSGFNSPLHF
TGTGCCAGCAGCTCCGGGTTTAATTCACCCCTCCACTTT
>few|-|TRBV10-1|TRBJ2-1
CASSEGGSSYNEQFF
TGCGCCAGCAGTGAAGGCGGTAGCTCCTACAATGAGCAGTTCTTC
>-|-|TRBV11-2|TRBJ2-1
CASSLIISSYNEQFF
TGTGCCAGCAGCTTAATAATTTCGTCCTACAATGAGCAGTTCTTC
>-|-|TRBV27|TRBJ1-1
CASSWASPTEAFF
TGTGCCAGCTCATGGGCGTCCCCCACTGAAGCTTTCTTT